A selection of T cell receptor beta chains follows, all from one sample in a study of T-cell memory formation after mild COVID-19. TCRdb analysed the 5' RACE reads with MiXCR anew, one entry per CDR3 protein. Of fewer than 500,000 distinct CDR3 sequences in the sample, about 23% were seen once. Specimen: PBMCs or a T cell subset sorted from them (not recorded which). These receptors all stem from an adult woman who had mild COVID-19 (a few samples of this study predate the infection). Cell type and time point are not known. Each CDR3 is given with its conserved first and last residue. Some rows mark clone size as missing; the rest say once, few, many or name a class of expanded clone.

clone_size: few
j_call: TRBJ2-5
v_call: TRBV27
cdr3_aa: CASSRTGDGQETQYF

clone_size: many
j_call: TRBJ2-2
v_call: TRBV5-1
cdr3_aa: CASSLPGAANTGELFF

clone_size: few
j_call: TRBJ1-1
v_call: TRBV5-1
cdr3_aa: CASSLVPGGTGNTEAFF

clone_size: few
j_call: TRBJ2-7
v_call: TRBV24-1
cdr3_aa: CATSDGGDSYEQYF

clone_size: few
j_call: TRBJ2-1
v_call: TRBV12-3/TRBV12-4
cdr3_aa: CASRNGTSGGNEQFF

clone_size: few
j_call: TRBJ2-1
v_call: TRBV5-1
cdr3_aa: CASSYGQNSYNEQFF

clone_size: many
j_call: TRBJ1-6
v_call: TRBV6-5
cdr3_aa: CASTVTGAGFNSPLHF

clone_size: many
j_call: TRBJ1-6
v_call: TRBV30
cdr3_aa: CAWSVQVIGNNSPLHF

clone_size: NA
j_call: TRBJ1-4
v_call: TRBV4-1
cdr3_aa: CASSRGQGAKYEKLFF

clone_size: NA
j_call: TRBJ1-1
v_call: TRBV12-3/TRBV12-4
cdr3_aa: CASSLKGEAFF

clone_size: few
j_call: TRBJ2-7
v_call: TRBV7-9
cdr3_aa: CASSSTDRGLHSEQYF

clone_size: few
j_call: TRBJ2-3
v_call: TRBV20-1
cdr3_aa: CSAPPGGAIDTQYF

clone_size: many
j_call: TRBJ2-1
v_call: TRBV7-2
cdr3_aa: CASSPAGGSYNEQFF

clone_size: few
j_call: TRBJ1-4
v_call: TRBV7-9
cdr3_aa: CASSLGVTVATNEKLFF

clone_size: few
j_call: TRBJ2-7
v_call: TRBV7-2
cdr3_aa: CASSRQGDSKTYF

clone_size: few
j_call: TRBJ1-6
v_call: TRBV12-3/TRBV12-4
cdr3_aa: CASSLRVISPLHF

clone_size: NA
j_call: TRBJ1-1
v_call: TRBV4-2
cdr3_aa: CASSPTGETEAFF

clone_size: NA
j_call: TRBJ1-6
v_call: TRBV4-2
cdr3_aa: CASSNSGQANSPLHF

clone_size: NA
j_call: TRBJ2-7
v_call: TRBV7-8
cdr3_aa: CASSFLGGAGEQYF

clone_size: many
j_call: TRBJ1-2
v_call: TRBV19
cdr3_aa: CASSSQGRRGYTF

clone_size: NA
j_call: TRBJ2-7
v_call: TRBV5-1
cdr3_aa: CASRKTGTYEQYF

clone_size: NA
j_call: TRBJ2-7
v_call: TRBV9
cdr3_aa: CASSVESGATYEQYF

clone_size: NA
j_call: TRBJ2-4
v_call: TRBV3-1
cdr3_aa: CASSQDSKNIQYF

clone_size: NA
j_call: TRBJ2-1
v_call: TRBV7-8
cdr3_aa: CASSRGQSDNEQFF

clone_size: NA
j_call: TRBJ2-1
v_call: TRBV7-2
cdr3_aa: CASSLRRNDEQFF

clone_size: few
j_call: TRBJ2-7
v_call: TRBV29-1
cdr3_aa: CSGTIGYEQYF

clone_size: few
j_call: TRBJ1-5
v_call: TRBV12-3/TRBV12-4
cdr3_aa: CASSWGQGSNQPQHF

clone_size: many
j_call: TRBJ2-2
v_call: TRBV6-2/TRBV6-3
cdr3_aa: CASSTRLAGGGPGELFF

clone_size: few
j_call: TRBJ2-3
v_call: TRBV11-2
cdr3_aa: CASSLVRGRRDTDTQYF

clone_size: NA
j_call: TRBJ1-5
v_call: TRBV7-9
cdr3_aa: CASSSPGENQPQHF

clone_size: NA
j_call: TRBJ2-2
v_call: TRBV9
cdr3_aa: CASSVAKGTGGTGELFF

clone_size: many
j_call: TRBJ2-3
v_call: TRBV30
cdr3_aa: CAWSVRERDTQYF

clone_size: few
j_call: TRBJ1-2
v_call: TRBV7-9
cdr3_aa: CASRDTGGIYYGYTF

clone_size: NA
j_call: TRBJ2-7
v_call: TRBV4-2
cdr3_aa: CASSQDEGRAFNEQYF

clone_size: NA
j_call: TRBJ2-5
v_call: TRBV6-5
cdr3_aa: CASSYFPQETQYF

clone_size: few
j_call: TRBJ1-1
v_call: TRBV6-5
cdr3_aa: CASKTGQLMNTEAFF

clone_size: few
j_call: TRBJ2-7
v_call: TRBV3-1
cdr3_aa: CASSPSPTVSYEQYF

clone_size: NA
j_call: TRBJ1-4
v_call: TRBV7-6
cdr3_aa: CASSSGLEGGLFF

clone_size: NA
j_call: TRBJ2-1
v_call: TRBV12-3/TRBV12-4
cdr3_aa: CASSPGGRAVGVEFF

clone_size: NA
j_call: TRBJ1-1
v_call: TRBV7-2
cdr3_aa: CASSRQSLSGTEAFF

clone_size: few
j_call: TRBJ2-2
v_call: TRBV7-9
cdr3_aa: CARAQGVDTGELFF

clone_size: NA
j_call: TRBJ2-7
v_call: TRBV6-5
cdr3_aa: CASSQATSGSYEQYF

clone_size: once
j_call: TRBJ2-1
v_call: TRBV11-3
cdr3_aa: CASSGDRDRGPNEQFF

clone_size: many
j_call: TRBJ2-5
v_call: TRBV7-9
cdr3_aa: CASEQETQYF

clone_size: NA
j_call: TRBJ2-2
v_call: TRBV12-3/TRBV12-4
cdr3_aa: CASSPTGTPNTGEMFF

clone_size: NA
j_call: TRBJ2-2
v_call: TRBV7-9
cdr3_aa: CASSSLGGRNTGELFF

clone_size: NA
j_call: TRBJ2-3
v_call: TRBV15
cdr3_aa: CATRGGRLPISTDTQYF

clone_size: few
j_call: TRBJ2-7
v_call: TRBV7-9
cdr3_aa: CASSVPGQSYEQYF

clone_size: few
j_call: TRBJ1-1
v_call: TRBV7-2
cdr3_aa: CASSSPPKAEAFF

clone_size: NA
j_call: TRBJ2-7
v_call: TRBV5-5
cdr3_aa: CASRRLAGPYEQYF

clone_size: NA
j_call: TRBJ1-1
v_call: TRBV6-2/TRBV6-3
cdr3_aa: CASTTSSGSPEAFF

clone_size: many
j_call: TRBJ2-7
v_call: TRBV4-2
cdr3_aa: CASSQDGLAGGSYEQYF

clone_size: NA
j_call: TRBJ2-1
v_call: TRBV6-2/TRBV6-3
cdr3_aa: CASSKDGVSNEQFF

clone_size: NA
j_call: TRBJ2-3
v_call: TRBV6-6
cdr3_aa: CASSYGGQSTDTQYF

clone_size: NA
j_call: TRBJ2-5
v_call: TRBV7-2
cdr3_aa: CASSLVGGRGQETQYF

clone_size: few
j_call: TRBJ2-7
v_call: TRBV7-9
cdr3_aa: CASSLLSGTGSYEQYF

clone_size: NA
j_call: TRBJ2-7
v_call: TRBV6-1
cdr3_aa: CASSKQGYSEQYF

clone_size: NA
j_call: TRBJ2-7
v_call: TRBV7-2
cdr3_aa: CASSLAPGLAGLSYEQYF

clone_size: few
j_call: TRBJ2-1
v_call: TRBV3-1
cdr3_aa: CASSPGARSGNEQFF